This record looks at one T cell receptor beta chain sequence and its context. Germline CDR1 is MNHEY and CDR2 is SMNVEV (reference sequence). CDR3 length equals 14 residues. V shed 6 bases, J shed 7 bases, and the junction held 6 bases outside the gene matches. The entry originates in a study of blood T cell repertoires in COVID-19. Sequencing used immunoSEQ multiplex PCR; TCRdb keeps in-frame clones, though not all of them. The sample contains roughly 370,000 clones, 85% to 90% of which appear only once. The gene calls are TRBV27 and TRBJ1-6; 7 bases agree with TRBD1. This sequence originates from a woman aged 45-59 years who had recovered from COVID-19. The source material was PBMCs or T cells enriched from blood (not recorded which). CDR3 nucleotides: TGTGCCAGCAGGGGGACAGCGCTGAATTCACCCCTCCACTTT. Residues: CASRGTALNSPLHF.